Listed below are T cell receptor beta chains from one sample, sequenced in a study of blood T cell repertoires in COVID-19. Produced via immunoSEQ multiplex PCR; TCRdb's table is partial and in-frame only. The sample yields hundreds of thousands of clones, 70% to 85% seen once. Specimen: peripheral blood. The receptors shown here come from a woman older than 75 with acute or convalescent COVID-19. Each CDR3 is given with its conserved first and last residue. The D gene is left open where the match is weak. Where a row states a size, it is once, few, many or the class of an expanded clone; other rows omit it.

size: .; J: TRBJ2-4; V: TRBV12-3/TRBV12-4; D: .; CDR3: CASRETGPQYF; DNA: TGTGCCAGCAGGGAGACAGGCCCACAGTACTTC
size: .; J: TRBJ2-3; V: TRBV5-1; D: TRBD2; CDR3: CASSLEGSGSRTQYF; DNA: TGCGCCAGCAGCTTAGAAGGTAGCGGGAGTCGTACGCAGTATTTT
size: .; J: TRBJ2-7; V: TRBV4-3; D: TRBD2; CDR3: CASSQAGLAGREEQYF; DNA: TGCGCCAGCAGCCAAGCGGGACTAGCGGGCCGTGAGGAGCAGTACTTC
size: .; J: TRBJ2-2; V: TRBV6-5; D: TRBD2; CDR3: CASSRGGIGELFF; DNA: TGTGCCAGCAGTCGGGGGGGAATCGGGGAGCTGTTTTTT
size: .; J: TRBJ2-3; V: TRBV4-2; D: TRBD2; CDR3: CASSQGGLAGVDTQYF; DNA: TGTGCCAGCAGCCAAGGAGGACTAGCGGGGGTAGATACGCAGTATTTT
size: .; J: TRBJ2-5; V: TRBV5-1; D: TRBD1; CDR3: CASSPGTGGETQYF; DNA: TGCGCCAGCAGCCCGGGGACAGGGGGAGAGACCCAGTACTTC
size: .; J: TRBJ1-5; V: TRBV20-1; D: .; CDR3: CSASRGNQPQHF; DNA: TGCAGTGCTAGTAGGGGAAATCAGCCCCAGCATTTT
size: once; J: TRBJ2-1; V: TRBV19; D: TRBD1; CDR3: CASSGTGTGDNEQFF; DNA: TGTGCCAGTAGTGGAACCGGGACAGGTGACAATGAGCAGTTCTTC
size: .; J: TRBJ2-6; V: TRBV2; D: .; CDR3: CASGTGFSGANVLTF; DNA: TGTGCCAGCGGAACAGGATTCTCTGGGGCCAACGTCCTGACTTTC
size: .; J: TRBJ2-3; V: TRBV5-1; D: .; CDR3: CASSPGERTDTQYF; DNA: TGCGCCAGCAGTCCCGGGGAGCGCACAGATACGCAGTATTTT
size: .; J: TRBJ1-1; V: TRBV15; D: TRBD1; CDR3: CATSKDREDTEAFF; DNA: TGTGCCACCAGCAAGGACAGGGAGGACACTGAAGCTTTCTTT
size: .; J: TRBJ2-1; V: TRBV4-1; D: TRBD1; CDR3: CASSQPGQSSYNEQFF; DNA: TGCGCCAGCAGCCAGCCGGGACAGAGCTCATACAATGAGCAGTTCTTC